These 26 T cell receptor beta chains came from one sample sequenced in a study of blood T cell repertoires in COVID-19. TCRdb's table, derived via immunoSEQ multiplex PCR, lists solely in-frame clones and lacks some. The sample yields about 88,000 clones, roughly 88% seen once. The sequenced sample consisted of peripheral blood. Receptors were obtained from an older man with acute or convalescent COVID-19.

The rearrangement uses TRBV6-5 and TRBJ2-1, with 9 bases fitting TRBD2. V lost 6 bases to trimming and J lost 2 bases; unmatched junction nucleotides: 5. Germline values: CDR1 MNHEY, CDR2 SVGAGI. This CDR3 spans 15 amino acids. The CDR3 region has the DNA TGTGCCAGCAGCCTGACTAGCGGACCCTACAATGAGCAGTTCTTC. As protein: CASSLTSGPYNEQFF.

This clone has only one observation. The V gene is TRBV24-1, the J gene TRBJ1-4; the match to TRBD1 covers 7 bases. The CDR3 totals 15 residues. CDR1 is KGHDR and CDR2 is SFDVKD in the germline V gene. V shed 4 bases, J shed 4 bases, and the junction held 5 bases outside the gene matches. CDR3 in DNA: TGTGCCACCAGTGAGGGGGGACAGCTTAATGAAAAACTGTTTTTT. Its protein product is CATSEGGQLNEKLFF.

The rearrangement uses TRBV18 and TRBJ1-2, with D perhaps TRBD1 (5 bases). With 0 bases removed from V and 8 bases from J, the gap between germline ends came to 10 bases. CDR3 size: 13 residues. CDR1 is KGHSH, CDR2 LQKENI, per germline. In DNA, the CDR3 is TGTGCCAGCTCACCACCGCAGGGTTGGGGCTACACCTTC. This translates into CASSPPQGWGYTF.

J is TRBJ2-5 and V is TRBV19; D not resolved. V was trimmed by 3 bases and J by 4 bases, leaving 12 bases between them. Per the germline V gene, CDR1 is LNHDA and CDR2 is SQIVND (reference sequence). This CDR3 has 14 amino acids. CDR3 sequence: CASSITLLTETQYF. The DNA for the CDR3 is TGTGCCAGTAGTATCACTCTACTAACAGAGACCCAGTACTTC.

The rearrangement joins TRBV6-4 to TRBJ1-5, with D possibly TRBD1 on 6 matching bases. Trimming removed 3 bases from V and 6 bases from J, with 12 bases in between. Germline assignment: CDR1 MRHNA and CDR2 SNTAGT. The CDR3 length is 14 residues. CDR3 protein: CASSESQGRQPQHF. Here the CDR3 DNA reads TGTGCCAGCAGTGAATCCCAGGGGCGTCAGCCCCAGCATTTT.

The gene calls are TRBV13 and TRBJ1-1, with D uncertain. In germline, CDR1 is PRHDT, CDR2 FYEKMQ (reference sequence). The CDR3 totals 13 residues. Trimming took 0 bases from V and 0 from J, leaving 2 bases between them. In DNA, the CDR3 is TGTGCCAGCAGCTTAGGCATGAACACTGAAGCTTTCTTT. It specifies CASSLGMNTEAFF.

V is TRBV14 and J is TRBJ1-2; D is ambiguous. The CDR3 consists of 14 residues. CDR1 is SGHDN and CDR2 is FVKESK in the germline V gene. With 0 bases removed from V and 2 bases from J, the gap between germline ends came to 7 bases. The CDR3 spells CASSQDSRNYGYTF. In DNA, the CDR3 is TGTGCCAGCAGCCAAGACTCTAGAAACTATGGCTACACCTTC.

V gene TRBV7-9 combines with J gene TRBJ1-1; the match to TRBD1 covers 8 bases. This CDR3 comprises 15 residues. With V trimmed by 5 bases and J by 5 bases, 10 bases remained unmatched. Germline lookup yields CDR1 SEHNR and CDR2 FQNEAQ (reference sequence). The chain's CDR3 is CASSDTDRERTEAFF. The CDR3 DNA is TGTGCCAGCAGCGACACGGACAGGGAAAGGACTGAAGCTTTCTTT.

V gene TRBV6-1 combines with J gene TRBJ2-2; 10 nucleotides align to TRBD2. This CDR3 spans 21 amino acids. V was clipped by 0 bases and J by 5 bases; unmatched bases: 18. CDR1 is MNHNS and CDR2 is SASEGT in the germline V gene. CDR3 nucleotide sequence: TGTGCCAGCAGTGAAGCTCATATCATTTTATTAGCGGGAGGAGGAACCGGGGAGCTGTTTTTT. Residues: CASSEAHIILLAGGGTGELFF.

The chain recombines TRBV5-6 with TRBJ1-5; 7 bases are a match to TRBD1. CDR1 SGHDT and CDR2 YYEEEE come from the germline V gene. The CDR3 is made up of 17 amino acids. Germline trimming cut 3 bases from V and 4 bases from J; bases unmatched to any gene: 13. The CDR3 nucleotides read TGTGCCAGCAGCTCCTCCGGGACAGTCGGATTTAATCAGCCCCAGCATTTT. Amino acids: CASSSSGTVGFNQPQHF.

For this clone: This CDR3 is also generated by other DNA sequences in the sample. V is TRBV7-3 and J is TRBJ2-1; TRBD2 aligns across 10 bases. Germline CDR1 reads SGHTA; CDR2 reads FQGTGA. The CDR3 spans 14 residues. With V trimmed by 5 bases and J by 4 bases, 2 bases remained unmatched. CDR3 amino acids: CASSPGLAYNEQFF. The CDR3 region has the DNA TGTGCCAGCAGCCCGGGACTAGCGTACAATGAGCAGTTCTTC. Full variable domain (outside the CDR3, taken from reference TRBV7-3 and TRBJ2-1): GAGVSQTPSNKVTEKGKYVELRCDPISGHTALYWYRQSLGQGPEFLIYFQGTGAADDSGLPNDRFFAVRPEGSVSTLKIQRTERGDSAVYLCASSPGLAYNEQFFGPGTRLTVL.

The gene calls are TRBV7-9 and TRBJ2-5; D perhaps matches TRBD1 (6 bases). Germline CDR1 reads SEHNR; CDR2 reads FQNEAQ (reference sequence). Trimming removed 1 base at V and 2 bases at J, with 11 bases between. The CDR3 has 15 residues. CDR3 coding DNA: TGTGCCAGCAGCTTAGTCAGAGGACAGCAAGAGACCCAGTACTTC. This gives the protein CASSLVRGQQETQYF.

The gene calls are TRBV5-1 and TRBJ2-1; 7 bases line up with TRBD2. V was clipped by 3 bases and J by 2 bases; unmatched bases: 5. The CDR3 runs 15 residues. The germline V gene encodes CDR1 SGHRS and CDR2 YFSETQ. This chain's CDR3 is CASSSGGTTYNEQFF. The CDR3 DNA reads TGCGCCAGCAGCTCCGGGGGGACCACCTACAATGAGCAGTTCTTC.

This rearrangement joins TRBV3-1 (or the pseudogene TRBV3-2) to TRBJ2-7; D remains unclear. There are 14 residues in the CDR3. The germline gives CDR1 LGHDT, CDR2 YNNKEL (reference sequence). Trimming removed 1 base from V and 2 bases from J, with 9 bases in between. The DNA of the CDR3 is TGTGCCAGCAGCCAAGTGTCGCAGGCCTACGAGCAGTACTTC. It specifies CASSQVSQAYEQYF.

The V and J genes are TRBV10-3 and TRBJ2-3, with D hard to call. The CDR3 spans 15 residues. V was cut by 0 bases and J by 2 bases, with 9 bases left in between. Germline CDR1 ENHRY, CDR2 SYGVKD. CDR3 coding DNA: TGTGCCATCAGTGAGTCGGTAATACACACAGATACGCAGTATTTT. Amino acid sequence: CAISESVIHTDTQYF.

V gene TRBV14 combines with J gene TRBJ1-2; no clear D gene. Trimming cost V 3 bases and J 9 bases, with 20 bases left between them. In germline, CDR1 is SGHDN, CDR2 FVKESK. The CDR3 contains 15 residues. CDR3 region: CASSHQAAPLQSYTF. CDR3 bases: TGTGCCAGCAGCCATCAGGCAGCACCGCTCCAAAGCTACACCTTC.

The chain carries TRBV5-6 and TRBJ1-2, with D unclear. CDR3 length equals 11 residues. V lost 2 bases, J lost 13 bases, and 12 bases lay in between. Germline lookup yields CDR1 SGHDT and CDR2 YYEEEE. The CDR3 is CASSFSTWSTF. The CDR3 DNA sequence: TGTGCCAGCAGCTTTTCTACGTGGAGCACCTTC. Together with reference TRBV5-6 and TRBJ1-2, the CDR3 gives the full variable domain: DAGVTQSPTHLIKTRGQQVTLRCSPKSGHDTVSWYQQALGQGPQFIFQYYEEEERQRGNFPDRFSGHQFPNYSSELNVNALLLGDSALYLCASSFSTWSTFGSGTRLTVV.

The chain carries TRBV5-1 and TRBJ1-4, with 8 bases that match TRBD1. The CDR3 runs 14 residues. The V segment lost 4 bases and the J segment 8 bases; nucleotides outside the gene matches: 7. Germline V gives CDR1 SGHRS, CDR2 YFSETQ. The CDR3 region is CASSTGQVPEKLFF. In DNA form, the CDR3 reads TGCGCCAGCAGCACGGGACAGGTGCCGGAAAAACTGTTTTTT.

This chain links TRBV4-1 with TRBJ2-7; 11 bases align to TRBD2. The germline CDR1 and CDR2 sequences are MGHRA and YSYEKL. CDR3 size: 16 residues. The V and J ends lost 4 bases and 2 bases, in that order; junction bases with no gene match: 7. The CDR3 DNA is TGCGCCAGCAGCCGCACTAGCGGGGGCACACCCTACGAGCAGTACTTC. Translating gives CASSRTSGGTPYEQYF.

The chain employs TRBV7-9 and TRBJ1-6, with 7 nucleotides matching TRBD1. The CDR3 extends over 15 amino acids. Germline V gives CDR1 SEHNR, CDR2 FQNEAQ (reference sequence). The V segment lost 4 bases and the J segment 8 bases; nucleotides outside the gene matches: 8. The CDR3 here is CASSYRTGGYSPLHF. CDR3 sequence (DNA): TGTGCCAGCAGCTACCGGACAGGCGGTTATTCACCCCTCCACTTT. Complete variable domain (other parts from reference TRBV7-9 and TRBJ1-6): DTGVSQNPRHKITKRGQNVTFRCDPISEHNRLYWYRQTLGQGPEFLTYFQNEAQLEKSRLLSDRFSAERPKGSFSTLEIQRTEQGDSAMYLCASSYRTGGYSPLHFGNGTRLTVT.

The chain links TRBV28 to TRBJ1-4, with TRBD1 matching over 7 bases. Germline trimming cut 7 bases from V and 3 bases from J; bases unmatched to any gene: 5. Germline values: CDR1 MDHEN, CDR2 SYDVKM. The CDR3 is 14 residues long. DNA of the CDR3: TGTGCCAGCATAGGGGGCAGGGCTAATGAAAAACTGTTTTTT. Its translation is CASIGGRANEKLFF.

This clone was seen only a few times. The J gene is TRBJ1-2, the V gene TRBV28; no firm D call. In germline, CDR1 is MDHEN, CDR2 SYDVKM. CDR3 length: 14 residues. Trimming removed 8 bases at V and 4 bases at J, with 17 bases between. The CDR3 bases are TGTGCCAGCCTCGGGGAGGGAAGAAGCTATGGCTACACCTTC. This gives the protein CASLGEGRSYGYTF.

The V call is TRBV5-1, the J call TRBJ1-5; a possible D gene is TRBD1 (5 bases). The CDR3 covers 15 residues. The germline V gene has CDR1 SGHRS and CDR2 YFSETQ. V lost 4 bases, J lost 1 base, and 12 bases lay in between. The CDR3 region has the DNA TGCGCCAGCAGCCCAACGGGGGAAAGCAATCAGCCCCAGCATTTT. This sequence encodes CASSPTGESNQPQHF.

The rearrangement joins TRBV4-1 to TRBJ2-3; TRBD2 matches 7 bases. The CDR3 is 16 amino acids. Germline V gene lookup returns CDR1 MGHRA and CDR2 YSYEKL. Unmatched junction bases numbered 8, after V lost 3 bases and J lost 2 bases. In DNA, the CDR3 is TGCGCCAGCAGCCAGAGCTCCGGGGGGTTCACAGATACGCAGTATTTT. Encoded protein: CASSQSSGGFTDTQYF.

This sequence joins TRBV25-1 and TRBJ2-3, with 11 bases fitting TRBD1. The V segment lost 5 bases and the J segment 4 bases; nucleotides outside the gene matches: 8. The CDR3 has 16 residues. Germline loops: CDR1 MGHDK, CDR2 SYGVNS. The CDR3 bases are TGTGCCAGCAGTACTCCGGACAGGGGGCGCGCAGATACGCAGTATTTT. Its protein product is CASSTPDRGRADTQYF.

V and J are TRBV14 and TRBJ1-2; D gene unclear. The germline CDR1 and CDR2 sequences are SGHDN and FVKESK. Trimming took 2 bases from V and 7 from J, leaving 8 bases between them. This CDR3 comprises 12 residues. For the CDR3, the DNA is TGTGCCAGCAGCCAACACTACGGTGGCTACACCTTC. The encoded protein is CASSQHYGGYTF.